Detailed here is one T cell receptor beta chain. What it recognizes is unknown. This sample is drawn from a study of shared clonotypes between healthy human individuals. Naive CD8 cells were CD45RO-negative, positively selected for CCR7, excluding terminally differentiated effector memory CD45RA+ cells. Method: immunoSEQ multiplex PCR; TCRdb's copy keeps in-frame clones and lacks some. The sample has about 2.1 million clones; 93% are singletons. Per germline, CDR1 MDHEN and CDR2 SYDVKM. The CDR3 has 15 amino acids. V lost 3 bases to trimming and J lost 5 bases, with 13 bases between them. Study-level findings and limits: Sampling involved blood alone; tissue repertoires likely differ.

V usage is TRBV28 and J usage is TRBJ2-2; D not certain. The clonotype was recovered from a man younger than 35 in good health. Some clones in this sample may be carry-over from other donors' samples. The sequenced sample consisted of naive CD8+ T cells from PBMCs. The CDR3 region has the DNA TGTGCCAGCAGTTTCTTGGCAGCGAGGACCGGGGAGCTGTTTTTT. This codes for CASSFLAARTGELFF.